Given below is one T cell receptor beta chain in context. Its cognate antigen is unknown. The data are from a study of healthy donors' naive CD4 and CD8 T cells. Notes on the study in general: Positive CDR3 charge linked to CD4+ cells, negative to CD8+ cells. Bias from naive T cell homeostatic proliferation was not addressed.

Starting from about 0.45 ug of total RNA, TCR libraries were made with linear amplification. One entry per CDR3 protein results from TCRdb running MiXCR on the reads. This sample carries approximately 180,000 distinct CDR3 sequences, 65% to 75% of them seen once, and the ten largest clones take about 2.1%. The ends were cut back, 0 bases at V and 1 base at J, with 13 bases in the middle. The CDR3 is 17 residues long. The germline gives CDR1 MNHNY, CDR2 SVGAGI (reference sequence). This chain joins TRBV6-6 and TRBJ1-5; possibly TRBD1 for D (6 bases). The sequence was collected from a pool of human donors in good health; the sample pools cells from several healthy donors. The sample taken for sequencing was naive CD4+ and CD8+ T cells sorted from blood, pooled from several donors. CDR3 in amino acids: CASSYSTLGGSNQPQHF. The DNA for the CDR3 is TGTGCCAGCAGTTACTCGACCCTGGGGGGCAGCAATCAGCCCCAGCATTTT.